A single T cell receptor (beta chain) is shown here with its context. It has no known antigen specificity. No clone much larger than this one lies a single base away; base qualities are absent. The data derive from a study of identical twins' blood T cells (dated by TCRdb to the early 2010s). Context from the whole study: The approximately 12 libraries, six for the alpha chain and six for the beta chain, together yielded around 50 million Illumina reads. To assess how genetics influences repertoire formation, the study used next-generation sequencing to compare the TCR alpha and beta chain repertoires of three pairs of monozygous twins.

The library was obtained by 5' RACE. Sequenced on an Illumina Genome Analyzer IIx. The RNA-based TCR cDNA libraries were made using a previously described protocol that was modified in several ways. Sample-specific barcodes were introduced on both ends of each TCR cDNA library during cDNA synthesis and amplification to prevent cross-contamination. In the source study's methods: Between about 90,000 and nearly 500,000 clonotypes were identified per individual, with 2.2 to 3.6 million CDR3-containing reads per library. After reads with improper barcode index combinations were thrown out, a cloneset for each library was built using the MiTCR software. During the assembly of CDR3 clonotypes by MiTCR, low-quality reads were filtered or rescued and PCR and sequencing errors were corrected. Artificial out-of-frame clonotypes were removed by being mapped to in-frame sequences, with one indel in the CDR3 allowed. To measure how similar V and J gene usage was between donors, Jensen-Shannon divergence was divided by mean entropy. The raw public data were reprocessed by TCRdb itself: fastp quality trimming at Q25, MiXCR clonotype calling, in-frame beta chains only. Merged by CDR3 protein, the rows form single entries marked with the most common genes and DNA. The V and J calls shown here were made by TCRdb, not taken from the authors' results. Within this sample are roughly 340,000 distinct CDR3 sequences, with about 28% of them counted one time only. Of the sample, around 5.6% is held by the ten largest clones.

Six healthy women forming three monozygous twin pairs were used as donors. All three twin pairs had been reared together and were thought likely to have met the same infectious agents and vaccines. RNA was isolated from peripheral blood mononuclear cells and used to prepare TCR cDNA libraries. The investigation overall reported the following: The number of CDR3 clonotypes shared between two donors was mainly determined by the product of the cloneset sizes of the two donors, and no clear deviation from this trend was shown by twins. V gene usage was reported to be markedly more similar within twin pairs than between unrelated donors, even among non-selected out-of-frame TCRbeta clonotypes. Among the most abundant TCRbeta clonotypes, every donor shared more CDR3 sequences with her own twin than with unrelated donors. The proposed role of the TCRalpha J segment in MHC recognition during thymic selection was stated to require validation by independent studies. Because the twins were reared together, environmental influences could not be excluded as an explanation for twin similarity.

CDR1 and CDR2 were assigned from the germline V gene as ENHRY and SYGVKD. The CDR3 contains 13 residues, cysteine and phenylalanine counted. Just the 39-base CDR3 DNA is kept, in frame starting at base 1. Trimming removed 7 bases from V and 3 bases from J; the gene matches leave 4 bases unexplained. Sample: PBMCs. The sequence came from a woman aged 18 to 55 in good health. Rearrangement joined TRBV10-3 to TRBJ2-3, with 7 junctional bases fitting TRBD1. The CDR3 reads CAIKDRPTDTQYF. The DNA sequence follows: TGTGCCATCAAGGACAGGCCTACAGATACGCAGTATTTT.